Listed below are T cell receptor beta chains from one sample, sequenced in a study of T cells in Graves' hyperthyroidism and ophthalmopathy. TCRdb processed the multiplex PCR reads anew with MiXCR; each CDR3 protein has one entry. The profile shows a few hundred thousand distinct CDR3 sequences, about 13% of them singletons. The sequencing sample was made of blood. The receptors here all came from a man under 40 with Graves' hyperthyroidism that later progressed to Graves' ophthalmopathy. Both conserved end residues are part of each CDR3. Fields, in order: clone size, D gene, V gene, J gene, CDR3 protein, CDR3 DNA. A D gene is named only where the DNA matches it firmly. The size field is filled for only some rows; it gives once, few, many or a size class.

abundance: -
d_gene: TRBD1
v_gene: TRBV5-1
j_gene: TRBJ2-3
CDR3aa: CASSLGGTAKTDTQYF
CDR3nt: TGCGCCAGCAGCTTGGGGGGGACAGCCAAAACAGATACGCAGTATTTT

abundance: few
d_gene: -
v_gene: TRBV3-1
j_gene: TRBJ1-6
CDR3aa: CASSHVRGASYNSPLHF
CDR3nt: TGTGCCAGCAGCCATGTTCGGGGGGCTTCCTATAATTCACCCCTCCACTTT

abundance: -
d_gene: TRBD2
v_gene: TRBV5-1
j_gene: TRBJ2-5
CDR3aa: CASSRSGDGKTQYF
CDR3nt: TGCGCCAGCAGCCGGAGCGGGGACGGGAAGACCCAGTACTTC

abundance: many
d_gene: TRBD1
v_gene: TRBV2
j_gene: TRBJ1-1
CDR3aa: CASTRGDSSNTEAFF
CDR3nt: TGTGCCAGCACGCGAGGGGACAGTTCGAACACTGAAGCTTTCTTT

abundance: many
d_gene: TRBD1
v_gene: TRBV28
j_gene: TRBJ1-2
CDR3aa: CASSLNPGQGSGYTF
CDR3nt: TGTGCCAGCAGCCTTAATCCGGGACAGGGATCGGGCTACACCTTC

abundance: -
d_gene: TRBD2
v_gene: TRBV6-5
j_gene: TRBJ2-5
CDR3aa: CASGYGGKETQYF
CDR3nt: TGTGCCAGCGGTTACGGGGGGAAAGAGACCCAGTACTTC

abundance: many
d_gene: -
v_gene: TRBV7-2
j_gene: TRBJ2-1
CDR3aa: CASSARSLSSYNEQFF
CDR3nt: TGTGCCAGCAGCGCCCGGAGCCTGAGCTCCTACAATGAGCAGTTCTTC

abundance: many
d_gene: -
v_gene: TRBV12-3/TRBV12-4
j_gene: TRBJ1-1
CDR3aa: CASSPLIGASTEAFF
CDR3nt: TGTGCCAGCAGCCCGTTAATAGGGGCCAGCACTGAAGCTTTCTTT

abundance: few
d_gene: TRBD1
v_gene: TRBV6-6
j_gene: TRBJ2-7
CDR3aa: CASSYFTGDEQYF
CDR3nt: TGTGCCAGCAGTTACTTCACAGGGGACGAGCAGTACTTC

abundance: many
d_gene: -
v_gene: TRBV2
j_gene: TRBJ2-2
CDR3aa: CASSEHTYGGELFF
CDR3nt: TGTGCCAGCAGTGAACACACCTACGGCGGGGAGCTGTTTTTT

abundance: -
d_gene: -
v_gene: TRBV19
j_gene: TRBJ1-1
CDR3aa: CASSIPRGGGGTEAFF
CDR3nt: TGTGCCAGTAGTATACCACGAGGAGGGGGAGGCACTGAAGCTTTCTTT

abundance: -
d_gene: TRBD2
v_gene: TRBV28
j_gene: TRBJ2-1
CDR3aa: CASSLMRGGLNEQFF
CDR3nt: TGTGCCAGCAGTTTAATGCGGGGGGGCCTCAATGAGCAGTTCTTC

abundance: many
d_gene: -
v_gene: TRBV12-3/TRBV12-4
j_gene: TRBJ2-1
CDR3aa: CASRNRDNEQFF
CDR3nt: TGTGCCAGCAGGAACAGGGACAATGAGCAGTTCTTC

abundance: few
d_gene: TRBD2
v_gene: TRBV27
j_gene: TRBJ2-7
CDR3aa: CASSPLLPSGGSYEQYF
CDR3nt: TGTGCCAGCAGTCCATTACTGCCTAGCGGGGGGTCCTACGAGCAGTACTTC

abundance: many
d_gene: -
v_gene: TRBV12-3/TRBV12-4
j_gene: TRBJ2-7
CDR3aa: CASSSISDPGRRQYF
CDR3nt: TGTGCCAGCAGTTCGATCTCTGATCCGGGCCGGCGGCAGTACTTC

abundance: few
d_gene: TRBD1
v_gene: TRBV6-1
j_gene: TRBJ2-7
CDR3aa: CASSLQQGASVTEQYF
CDR3nt: TGTGCCAGCAGTCTCCAACAGGGGGCTAGTGTGACCGAGCAGTACTTC

abundance: many
d_gene: TRBD1
v_gene: TRBV6-6
j_gene: TRBJ1-4
CDR3aa: CASSYSTGGSEKLFF
CDR3nt: TGTGCCAGCAGTTACTCGACAGGGGGTAGTGAAAAACTGTTTTTT

abundance: many
d_gene: -
v_gene: TRBV28
j_gene: TRBJ1-5
CDR3aa: CASSVPWGSSNQPQHF
CDR3nt: TGTGCCAGCAGTGTACCGTGGGGTAGTAGCAATCAGCCCCAGCATTTT

abundance: many
d_gene: -
v_gene: TRBV18
j_gene: TRBJ1-5
CDR3aa: CASSPSRPAMNQPQHF
CDR3nt: TGTGCCAGCTCACCATCACGGCCCGCGATGAATCAGCCCCAGCATTTT

abundance: many
d_gene: -
v_gene: TRBV28
j_gene: TRBJ1-3
CDR3aa: CASSFFIGDLSGNTIYF
CDR3nt: TGTGCCAGCAGTTTTTTCATAGGGGACCTCTCTGGAAACACCATATATTTT

abundance: many
d_gene: TRBD1
v_gene: TRBV11-1
j_gene: TRBJ2-7
CDR3aa: CASSPRRTGGNYEQYF
CDR3nt: TGTGCCAGCAGCCCCAGGAGGACAGGGGGCAACTACGAGCAGTACTTC

abundance: few
d_gene: -
v_gene: TRBV2
j_gene: TRBJ1-2
CDR3aa: CASQGRGDYGYTF
CDR3nt: TGTGCCAGCCAGGGGAGAGGGGACTATGGCTACACCTTC

abundance: -
d_gene: TRBD1
v_gene: TRBV10-3
j_gene: TRBJ2-3
CDR3aa: CAITLGQGGADTQYF
CDR3nt: TGTGCCATCACCCTCGGACAGGGGGGGGCAGATACGCAGTATTTT

abundance: many
d_gene: TRBD1
v_gene: TRBV2
j_gene: TRBJ2-5
CDR3aa: CASSRDRARYQETQYF
CDR3nt: TGTGCCAGCAGTCGGGACAGGGCTCGATACCAAGAGACCCAGTACTTC

abundance: -
d_gene: -
v_gene: TRBV6-9
j_gene: TRBJ2-5
CDR3aa: CASSYLGSPKETQYF
CDR3nt: TGTGCCAGCAGTTATCTGGGATCGCCAAAAGAGACCCAGTACTTC

abundance: -
d_gene: TRBD1
v_gene: TRBV20-1
j_gene: TRBJ1-2
CDR3aa: CSAGTAGYTF
CDR3nt: TGCAGTGCCGGGACAGCTGGCTACACCTTC

abundance: few
d_gene: -
v_gene: TRBV11-3
j_gene: TRBJ2-5
CDR3aa: CASSLGGGSPQETQYF
CDR3nt: TGTGCCAGCAGCTTAGGTGGCGGGTCACCCCAAGAGACCCAGTACTTC

abundance: many
d_gene: TRBD1
v_gene: TRBV6-2/TRBV6-3
j_gene: TRBJ2-1
CDR3aa: CASSFDRGAYNEQFF
CDR3nt: TGTGCCAGCAGCTTCGACAGGGGCGCCTACAATGAGCAGTTCTTC

abundance: few
d_gene: -
v_gene: TRBV27
j_gene: TRBJ2-1
CDR3aa: CASSPLNIGGEQFF
CDR3nt: TGTGCCAGCAGTCCCCTTAATATTGGGGGCGAGCAGTTCTTC

abundance: many
d_gene: -
v_gene: TRBV7-2
j_gene: TRBJ2-1
CDR3aa: CASSKGGLPLNEQFF
CDR3nt: TGTGCCAGCAGCAAAGGGGGACTGCCCCTCAATGAGCAGTTCTTC

abundance: -
d_gene: TRBD1
v_gene: TRBV10-3
j_gene: TRBJ1-2
CDR3aa: CAISGTGGVGYGYTF
CDR3nt: TGTGCCATCAGCGGTACAGGGGGCGTCGGCTATGGCTACACCTTC

abundance: -
d_gene: -
v_gene: TRBV5-1
j_gene: TRBJ1-3
CDR3aa: CASSLGGGTSGNTIYF
CDR3nt: TGCGCCAGCAGCTTGGGAGGCGGGACCTCTGGAAACACCATATATTTT

abundance: few
d_gene: TRBD1
v_gene: TRBV6-4
j_gene: TRBJ2-3
CDR3aa: CASSDGTGPTDTQYF
CDR3nt: TGTGCCAGCAGTGACGGGACAGGACCCACAGATACGCAGTATTTT

abundance: few
d_gene: -
v_gene: TRBV18
j_gene: TRBJ1-6
CDR3aa: CASSPNTSPNSPLHF
CDR3nt: TGTGCCAGCTCACCAAATACCAGTCCTAATTCACCCCTCCACTTT

abundance: many
d_gene: -
v_gene: TRBV7-9
j_gene: TRBJ2-1
CDR3aa: CASSFDGKGGEQFF
CDR3nt: TGTGCCAGCAGCTTCGACGGGAAAGGGGGTGAGCAGTTCTTC

abundance: few
d_gene: -
v_gene: TRBV12-3/TRBV12-4
j_gene: TRBJ2-7
CDR3aa: CASSLGSGGSEQYF
CDR3nt: TGTGCCAGCAGTTTAGGTTCAGGGGGGTCCGAGCAGTACTTC

abundance: -
d_gene: TRBD2
v_gene: TRBV11-2
j_gene: TRBJ2-1
CDR3aa: CASSLWGGAYNEQFF
CDR3nt: TGTGCCAGCAGCTTATGGGGGGGGGCCTACAATGAGCAGTTCTTC

abundance: -
d_gene: -
v_gene: TRBV9
j_gene: TRBJ1-1
CDR3aa: CASSPDQSSTEAFF
CDR3nt: TGTGCCAGCAGCCCCGATCAGTCGAGCACTGAAGCTTTCTTT

abundance: many
d_gene: -
v_gene: TRBV5-1
j_gene: TRBJ2-1
CDR3aa: CASSRDSPLNEQFF
CDR3nt: TGCGCCAGCAGCCGCGACTCCCCCTTAAATGAGCAGTTCTTC

abundance: many
d_gene: -
v_gene: TRBV28
j_gene: TRBJ1-3
CDR3aa: CASTIDGDTIYF
CDR3nt: TGTGCCAGCACTATCGATGGGGACACCATATATTTT

abundance: many
d_gene: TRBD1
v_gene: TRBV18
j_gene: TRBJ2-1
CDR3aa: CASSPQGEIFEQFF
CDR3nt: TGTGCCAGCTCACCTCAGGGGGAGATCTTTGAGCAGTTCTTC

abundance: few
d_gene: TRBD1
v_gene: TRBV29-1
j_gene: TRBJ1-1
CDR3aa: CSVPGTRGQTREAFF
CDR3nt: TGCAGCGTTCCCGGGACAAGGGGGCAGACCCGTGAAGCTTTCTTT

abundance: few
d_gene: -
v_gene: TRBV3-1
j_gene: TRBJ1-2
CDR3aa: CASSQDRARNGYTF
CDR3nt: TGTGCCAGCAGCCAAGATAGGGCCAGAAATGGCTACACCTTC

abundance: few
d_gene: -
v_gene: TRBV25-1
j_gene: TRBJ1-1
CDR3aa: CASGEGTEAFF
CDR3nt: TGTGCTTCGGGTGAGGGCACTGAAGCTTTCTTT